The clone carrying this T cell receptor beta chain was observed once. Its antigen is undetermined. This sample stems from a study of regulatory T cells in long-lasting Graves disease. This CDR3 is built from 14 residues. CDR1 DFQATT and CDR2 SNEGSKA come from the germline V gene (reference sequence). The V segment lost 3 bases and the J segment 5 bases; nucleotides outside the gene matches: 9. Study observations and caveats: Among samples with persistent disease, TRBV28, TRBJ1-2 and TRBJ2-5 were favored.

Time point: newly diagnosed GD, antithyroid drugs for less than 3 months. The TCR library used RNA extracted from PBMCs. According to the study, TCR beta libraries were built with iRepertoire HTBI primers and CDR3-region Arm-PCR. One entry per CDR3 protein, called by TCRdb with MiXCR from the multiplex PCR reads. Of some 600,000 distinct CDR3 sequences detected, 16% appear once; the ten largest clones hold 12%. These data are also associated with another study on T cells in Graves' hyperthyroidism and ophthalmopathy. As that study records: Researchers found most expanded thyroid clonotypes above 0.001 in blood as well.

The sequence came from a man aged 18 to 29 with Graves disease. The sequenced sample was peripheral blood mononuclear cells (PBMCs), obtained at new diagnosis, from a patient treated with antithyroid drugs. This sequence joins TRBV20-1 and TRBJ2-7; 8 bases align to TRBD1. The CDR3 nucleotides are TGCAGTGCTAGGACAGGGACAGGTCGGAACGAGCAGTACTTC. Translated: CSARTGTGRNEQYF.